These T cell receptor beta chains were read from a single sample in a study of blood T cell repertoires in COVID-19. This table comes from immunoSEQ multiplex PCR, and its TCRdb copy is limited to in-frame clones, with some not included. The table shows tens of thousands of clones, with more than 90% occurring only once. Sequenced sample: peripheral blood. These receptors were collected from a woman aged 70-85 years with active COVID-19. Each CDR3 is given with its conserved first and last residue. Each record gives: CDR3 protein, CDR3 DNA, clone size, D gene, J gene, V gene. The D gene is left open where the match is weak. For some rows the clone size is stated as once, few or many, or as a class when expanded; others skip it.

CDR3aa: CASSRSQGGYQPQHF
CDR3nt: TGTGCCAGCAGTCGAAGCCAGGGGGGATATCAGCCCCAGCATTTT
abundance: once
d_gene: TRBD1
j_gene: TRBJ1-5
v_gene: TRBV6-5

CDR3aa: CATWTGAQYSNQPQHF
CDR3nt: TGTGCCACCTGGACAGGGGCCCAATATAGCAATCAGCCCCAGCATTTT
abundance: .
d_gene: TRBD1
j_gene: TRBJ1-5
v_gene: TRBV10-3

CDR3aa: CASSSQGDYGYTF
CDR3nt: TGCGCCAGCAGCTCCCAGGGCGACTATGGCTACACCTTC
abundance: .
d_gene: .
j_gene: TRBJ1-2
v_gene: TRBV5-1

CDR3aa: CASSLQGGEQYF
CDR3nt: TGTGCCAGCAGTTTACAGGGTGGCGAGCAGTACTTC
abundance: .
d_gene: .
j_gene: TRBJ2-7
v_gene: TRBV28

CDR3aa: CASTLRREGGELFF
CDR3nt: TGTGCCAGCACCCTGAGGCGGGAGGGCGGGGAGCTGTTTTTT
abundance: .
d_gene: TRBD2
j_gene: TRBJ2-2
v_gene: TRBV3-1/TRBV3-2

CDR3aa: CASSYSTSPTSGANVLTF
CDR3nt: TGTGCCAGCAGTTACAGTACATCCCCAACCTCTGGGGCCAACGTCCTGACTTTC
abundance: .
d_gene: .
j_gene: TRBJ2-6
v_gene: TRBV6-8

CDR3aa: CASSYGLAAAYEQYF
CDR3nt: TGTGCCAGCAGTTACGGACTAGCGGCTGCCTACGAGCAGTACTTC
abundance: .
d_gene: TRBD2
j_gene: TRBJ2-7
v_gene: TRBV6-2/TRBV6-3

CDR3aa: CASSSTGTGGSQPQHF
CDR3nt: TGTGCCAGCAGCTCAACCGGGACAGGGGGCAGTCAGCCCCAGCATTTT
abundance: .
d_gene: TRBD1
j_gene: TRBJ1-5
v_gene: TRBV13

CDR3aa: CASSTTGSRTEAFF
CDR3nt: TGTGCCAGCAGTACTACAGGGAGCCGGACTGAAGCTTTCTTT
abundance: .
d_gene: .
j_gene: TRBJ1-1
v_gene: TRBV6-5

CDR3aa: CASSSSSLADVSSYEQYF
CDR3nt: TGTGCCAGCAGCTCTAGCTCCCTAGCGGACGTTAGCTCCTACGAGCAGTACTTC
abundance: once
d_gene: TRBD2
j_gene: TRBJ2-7
v_gene: TRBV7-2

CDR3aa: CASRTSGGWAVEAFF
CDR3nt: TGTGCCAGCAGGACAAGCGGGGGCTGGGCTGTCGAAGCTTTCTTT
abundance: .
d_gene: .
j_gene: TRBJ1-1
v_gene: TRBV25-1

CDR3aa: CASSYSRGLEQFF
CDR3nt: TGTGCCAGCAGTTACTCGCGGGGATTGGAGCAGTTCTTC
abundance: .
d_gene: .
j_gene: TRBJ2-1
v_gene: TRBV6-2/TRBV6-3

CDR3aa: CASSSGTGNNQPQHF
CDR3nt: TGTGCCAGCAGCTCCGGGACAGGGAACAATCAGCCCCAGCATTTT
abundance: once
d_gene: TRBD1
j_gene: TRBJ1-5
v_gene: TRBV5-4

CDR3aa: CASSRTGADEQYF
CDR3nt: TGTGCCAGCAGCCGGACAGGGGCGGACGAGCAGTACTTC
abundance: once
d_gene: TRBD1
j_gene: TRBJ2-7
v_gene: TRBV5-4

CDR3aa: CATSRAAGVSPQHF
CDR3nt: TGTGCCACCAGCAGAGCGGCAGGCGTATCTCCCCAGCATTTT
abundance: .
d_gene: .
j_gene: TRBJ1-5
v_gene: TRBV15

CDR3aa: CASSNRQGATPFF
CDR3nt: TGTGCCAGCAGCAACCGACAGGGGGCGACTCCTTTCTTT
abundance: .
d_gene: TRBD1
j_gene: TRBJ1-1
v_gene: TRBV2

CDR3aa: CASSKDRYRREPAYGYTF
CDR3nt: TGTGCCAGCAGCAAAGATAGGTACAGGAGAGAACCGGCATATGGCTACACCTTC
abundance: .
d_gene: .
j_gene: TRBJ1-2
v_gene: TRBV21-1